The source of this TCR beta chain is a study of shared clonotypes between healthy human individuals. Whole-study context: CD4 naive cells filled three plates per donor, CD4 memory three, CD8 naive two and CD8 memory one. Notes on the study in general: Clonotype sharing among donors likely depends on sequencing depth. Generation probability values for non-shared clonotypes were lower than those for clonotypes shared by all four donors.

Clones were sequenced by immunoSEQ multiplex PCR, and TCRdb holds only the in-frame ones, with some missing. The table shows about 2.1 million clones, with 85% to 95% occurring only once. Concerning this clone itself: Its antigen is unidentified. Different DNA sequences within this sample yield the same CDR3.

Naive-designated CD8 cells lacked CD45RO, were positively enriched for CCR7, and omitted terminally differentiated effector memory CD45RA+ cells. Free of recent acute infections or vaccinations, the donors were healthy HIV-negative adults. CDR1 and CDR2 (germline): MDHEN, SYDVKM. V lost 3 bases to trimming and J lost 2 bases, with 7 bases between them. This CDR3 comprises 13 residues. The source material was naive CD8+ T cells from PBMCs. The origin of this receptor is a man younger than 35 in good health. Some clones in this sample may be carry-over from other donors' samples. The chain couples TRBV28 to TRBJ1-1; no clear D. The CDR3 reads CASSFGANTEAFF. CDR3 DNA sequence: TGTGCCAGCAGTTTTGGAGCTAACACTGAAGCTTTCTTT.